Listed below are T cell receptor beta chains from one sample, sequenced in a study of blood T cell repertoires in COVID-19. Only in-frame clones appear in the TCRdb table, and some are missing; sequencing was by immunoSEQ multiplex PCR. The sample gives some 200,000 clones, roughly nine tenths of which show up once; 0.7% to 0.8% is in the top ten. The sequencing sample was made of peripheral blood. These receptors were obtained from a woman in her 70s with acute or convalescent COVID-19. CDR3s include the opening cysteine and the closing phenylalanine or tryptophan. The D gene is left open where the match is weak. The size entry is marked missing in some rows and otherwise reads once, few, many or a size class.

D gene,V gene,J gene,clone size,CDR3 DNA,CDR3 protein
TRBD1,TRBV19,TRBJ1-2,-,TGTGCCAGTAGAACTACAGGGGGCTCTGGCTACACCTTC,CASRTTGGSGYTF
-,TRBV5-1,TRBJ2-7,-,TGCGCCAGCAGCCTGTCATCAGGGGTGAGGCACGAGCAGTACTTC,CASSLSSGVRHEQYF
TRBD1,TRBV19,TRBJ1-5,-,TGTGCCAGTAGGCCAGGACAGGGAAGGTATCAGCCCCAGCATTTT,CASRPGQGRYQPQHF
TRBD1,TRBV7-8,TRBJ1-1,once,TGTGCCAGCAGCCCGGACAGGGGGGGGAACACTGAAGCTTTCTTT,CASSPDRGGNTEAFF
TRBD1,TRBV28,TRBJ1-1,-,TGTGCCAGCAGTTCCCCAGGGGGCACTGAAGCTTTCTTT,CASSSPGGTEAFF
TRBD2,TRBV7-2,TRBJ2-3,once,TGTGCCAGCAGCTTGATGGCGGGAGGCAGCACAGATACGCAGTATTTT,CASSLMAGGSTDTQYF
-,TRBV20-1,TRBJ2-7,-,TGCAGTGCTAAGAGCAACGAGCAGTACTTC,CSAKSNEQYF
-,TRBV19,TRBJ2-1,-,TGTGCCAGTAGTATAGCGGGGTCCATATACAATGAGCAGTTCTTC,CASSIAGSIYNEQFF
-,TRBV5-1,TRBJ2-7,-,TGCGCCAGCAGCTTGGCCGGGATCAACCAGCTATCGGACTACGAGCAGTACTTC,CASSLAGINQLSDYEQYF
-,TRBV2,TRBJ2-4,once,TGTGCCAGCAGGCGAGACATTCAGTACTTC,CASRRDIQYF
-,TRBV6-4,TRBJ2-6,-,TGTGCCAGCAGTATGGAGGGAGGTGGGGCCAACGTCCTGACTTTC,CASSMEGGGANVLTF
TRBD2,TRBV27,TRBJ2-3,-,TGTGCCAGCAGTTTTCGTCCTAGCGGTTACACAGATACGCAGTATTTT,CASSFRPSGYTDTQYF
-,TRBV5-1,TRBJ1-4,-,TGCGCCAGCAGCTCAGACAGAAATGAAAAACTGTTTTTT,CASSSDRNEKLFF
-,TRBV18,TRBJ2-5,-,TGTGCCAGCTCACCTCTCGGGGAGACCCAGTACTTC,CASSPLGETQYF
TRBD1,TRBV11-2,TRBJ2-2,-,TGTGCCAGCAGCTGGGGACAGATGAACACCGGGGAGCTGTTTTTT,CASSWGQMNTGELFF
TRBD1,TRBV18,TRBJ1-1,-,TGTGCCAGCTCACCACCCGGGACAGGGGCTAGGGACACTGAAGCTTTCTTT,CASSPPGTGARDTEAFF
-,TRBV11-3,TRBJ2-2,once,TGTGCCAGCAGCCCTTTCGTGAGCTTCGGGGAGCTGTTTTTT,CASSPFVSFGELFF
TRBD1,TRBV28,TRBJ1-4,-,TGTGCCAGCAGTTTATACCGGGACAGTTTTGAAAAACTGTTTTTT,CASSLYRDSFEKLFF
-,TRBV10-1,TRBJ2-1,once,TGCGCCAGCAGTTTCGGGGGGCACAATGAGCAGTTCTTC,CASSFGGHNEQFF
-,TRBV4-2,TRBJ1-1,-,TGTGCCAGCAGCCAAGAGGCAGGTTACACTGAAGCTTTCTTT,CASSQEAGYTEAFF
TRBD2,TRBV4-3,TRBJ2-5,once,TGCGCCAGCAGCCAAGGATTAGCGGGAGGGGGTAGAGAGACCCAGTACTTC,CASSQGLAGGGRETQYF
TRBD1,TRBV19,TRBJ2-2,-,TGTGCCAGTAGCCGAAATACAGGGGGCGCAGACACCGGGGAGCTGTTTTTT,CASSRNTGGADTGELFF
-,TRBV7-9,TRBJ2-7,-,TGTGCCAGCGTAACCGGCGGGACGGGCTCCTACGAGCAGTACTTC,CASVTGGTGSYEQYF
TRBD1,TRBV29-1,TRBJ1-2,-,TGCAGCGCCGGGACAGGGGAATATGGGGGCTACACCTTC,CSAGTGEYGGYTF
-,TRBV9,TRBJ1-3,-,TGTGCCAGCAGCGTAGGATACAGCAGGGTCTCTGGAAACACCATATATTTT,CASSVGYSRVSGNTIYF
-,TRBV7-2,TRBJ2-1,-,TGTGCCAGCAGCTTAAACCCGATAGGGGGGGCGGGGGCCATCAATGAGCAGTTCTTC,CASSLNPIGGAGAINEQFF
TRBD1,TRBV18,TRBJ1-4,-,TGTGCCAGCTCGCCGGGACAGGGATTTGTAGGAGGACTGTTTTTT,CASSPGQGFVGGLFF
-,TRBV3-1/TRBV3-2,TRBJ1-2,few,TGTGCCAGCAGCTTCCAGACAGGCCCCTACACCTTC,CASSFQTGPYTF
-,TRBV6-5,TRBJ1-1,-,TGTGCCAGCAGTTTCTCCCCGGACACTGAAGCTTTCTTT,CASSFSPDTEAFF
-,TRBV19,TRBJ2-2,-,TGTGCCAGCTCTTTCCAGGCAGTCAGCACCGGGGAGCTGTTTTTT,CASSFQAVSTGELFF
-,TRBV20-1,TRBJ1-1,-,TGCAGTGCTAGTCGGTTGCGGACTGAAGCTTTCTTT,CSASRLRTEAFF
TRBD1,TRBV6-6,TRBJ1-5,-,TGTGCCAGCAGTCTTGGAAAGGGGGACAGGGGTTCAAAGCCCCAGCATTTT,CASSLGKGDRGSKPQHF
TRBD1,TRBV24-1,TRBJ2-7,-,TGTGCCACCAGTGACTCGACAGGGCAACGCGAGCAGTACTTC,CATSDSTGQREQYF
TRBD1,TRBV4-3,TRBJ1-4,-,TGCGCCAGCAGTCCTGGACAGGTTAATGAAAAACTGTTTTTT,CASSPGQVNEKLFF
TRBD1,TRBV11-2,TRBJ1-3,-,TGTGCCAGCAGCTTAATGCAGGGGGACTCTGGAAACACCATATATTTT,CASSLMQGDSGNTIYF
-,TRBV12-5,TRBJ2-3,-,TGTGCTAGTGGTCCACTTCAGGGTACGCAGTATTTT,CASGPLQGTQYF